One and the same sample provided the 29 T cell receptor beta chains below, sequenced in a study of blood T cell repertoires in COVID-19. The method was immunoSEQ multiplex PCR; TCRdb's version includes in-frame clones alone and lacks a portion of them. In the table there are about 75,000 clones, approximately 85% of which are singletons. The sequenced sample consisted of peripheral blood. These receptors came from a human donor in a cohort sampled during active COVID-19.

This sequence joins TRBV29-1 and TRBJ1-1; tentatively, D is TRBD1 (6 bases). Deletions cut 0 bases from V and 11 bases from J, with 16 bases between. The germline V gene has CDR1 SQVTM and CDR2 ANQGSEA. The CDR3 totals 13 residues. The CDR3 sequence is CSVEDGRTDRAFF. CDR3 nucleotide sequence: TGCAGCGTTGAAGACGGACGGACAGACAGGGCTTTCTTT. Variable domain in full (rest from reference TRBV29-1 and TRBJ1-1): SAVISQKPSRDICQRGTSLTIQCQVDSQVTMMFWYRQQPGQSLTLIATANQGSEATYESGFVIDKFPISRPNLTFSTLTVSNMSPEDSSIYLCSVEDGRTDRAFFGQGTRLTVV.

V gene TRBV28 combines with J gene TRBJ1-2; 7 bases are shared with TRBD1. Trimming removed 6 bases from V and 3 bases from J; junction bases left unmatched: 7. Germline V gives CDR1 MDHEN, CDR2 SYDVKM. The CDR3 runs to 14 residues. The CDR3 loop reads CASRRQGGDYGYTF. The CDR3 DNA follows: TGTGCCAGCAGGAGGCAGGGGGGAGACTATGGCTACACCTTC.

The chain has TRBV18 and TRBJ2-7; 11 positions match TRBD2. Germline CDR1 is KGHSH and CDR2 is LQKENI. There are 16 residues in the CDR3. With 3 bases clipped from V and 0 bases from J, the junction kept 4 bases outside the gene matches. The DNA of the CDR3 is TGTGCCAGCTCACCTCTAGCGGGGGGTGGCTCCTACGAGCAGTACTTC. This encodes CASSPLAGGGSYEQYF.

V is TRBV11-3 and J is TRBJ2-2; possible D gene TRBD2, 6 bases. CDR1 and CDR2 from the germline V gene are SGHNT and YENEEA. V was clipped by 5 bases and J by 8 bases, with 15 bases between them. This CDR3 spans 14 amino acids. CDR3 in amino acids: CASSLVTRGGELFF. DNA for the CDR3: TGTGCCAGCAGCCTCGTAACGCGGGGAGGGGAGCTGTTTTTT.

The chain is built from TRBV10-3 and TRBJ2-5; possible D gene TRBD1, 5 bases. Trimming removed 6 bases from V and 2 bases from J, with 10 bases in between. Germline values: CDR1 ENHRY, CDR2 SYGVKD. The CDR3 loop spans 13 amino acids. CDR3 sequence reads: CAISPDRQETQYF. CDR3 DNA sequence: TGTGCCATCAGCCCCGACAGACAAGAGACCCAGTACTTC.

The V gene is TRBV7-2, the J gene TRBJ2-7; 7 bases map to TRBD1. V lost 5 bases and J lost 0; bases outside the gene matches: 7. The CDR3 covers 15 residues. From germline, CDR1 is SGHTA and CDR2 FQGNSA. Here the CDR3 DNA reads TGTGCCAGCAGCCTCGACAGGGAATACTCCTACGAGCAGTACTTC. Protein: CASSLDREYSYEQYF.

The chain recombines TRBV5-1 with TRBJ2-1, with TRBD2 identical over 13 bases. The CDR3 has 19 amino acids. Germline CDR1 SGHRS, CDR2 YFSETQ. V was pared by 0 bases and J by 1 base, with 7 bases of the junction left unmatched. CDR3: CASSLGGLAGRESYNEQFF. The CDR3 DNA follows: TGCGCCAGCAGCTTGGGGGGACTAGCGGGACGGGAATCCTACAATGAGCAGTTCTTC.

The chain is built from TRBV2 and TRBJ2-2; D not resolved. The CDR3 has 13 amino acids. Germline values: CDR1 SNHLY, CDR2 FYNNEI. The ends were cut back, 8 bases at V and 7 bases at J, with 14 bases in the middle. The CDR3 here is CASVVERGGELFF. CDR3 DNA sequence: TGTGCCAGCGTTGTGGAGCGTGGCGGGGAGCTGTTTTTT. Filled out from reference TRBV2 and TRBJ2-2, the complete variable domain reads EPEVTQTPSHQVTQMGQEVILRCVPISNHLYFYWYRQILGQKVEFLVSFYNNEISEKSEIFDDQFSVERPDGSNFTLKIRSTKLEDSAMYFCASVVERGGELFFGEGSRLTVL.

The V and J genes are TRBV5-1 and TRBJ2-1, with 7 bases matching TRBD1. This CDR3 comprises 15 residues. The junction had 5 bases not matched to a gene; V was cut back by 4 bases and J by 1 base. Germline CDR1 is SGHRS and CDR2 is YFSETQ. CDR3 region: CASSRTGQSYNEQFF. CDR3 DNA sequence: TGCGCCAGCAGCAGGACAGGTCAATCCTACAATGAGCAGTTCTTC.

The chain is built from TRBV12-3 or TRBV12-4 and TRBJ2-4; TRBD2 matches at 7 bases. V was pared by 8 bases and J by 6 bases, with 1 base of the junction left unmatched. The CDR3 is made up of 11 amino acids. CDR3 coding DNA: TGTGCCAGCGGGGGGGGAAACATTCAGTACTTC. As protein: CASGGGNIQYF.

Only a few counts were recorded for this clone. The rearrangement joins TRBV19 to TRBJ1-2; the D is unclear. Trimming took off 11 bases at V and 2 bases at J, with 9 bases between the two ends. The germline CDR1 and CDR2 sequences are LNHDA and SQIVND (reference sequence). CDR3 size: 11 residues. CDR3 DNA sequence: TGTGCCTCGGGTTCGAACTATGGCTACACCTTC. Translated, it gives CASGSNYGYTF.

In its sample, this clone was seen a few times. The J gene is TRBJ2-7, the V gene TRBV4-1; possible D gene TRBD1, 8 bases. The CDR3 is made up of 15 amino acids. Germline V gene lookup returns CDR1 MGHRA and CDR2 YSYEKL. V lost 0 bases and J lost 3, with 12 bases in between. This CDR3 is CASSQDTGGDYEQYF. DNA of the CDR3: TGCGCCAGCAGCCAAGACACAGGGGGGGACTACGAGCAGTACTTC.

The gene calls are TRBV1 and TRBJ2-2; TRBD2, as called in the table, went unchecked against the DNA. TRBV1 is reported as a pseudogene. The CDR3 consists of 17 residues. In nucleotides, the CDR3 is TGCACCAGCAGTCCGGCGGGAGGCCCAGGGGGCACCGGGGAGCTGTTTTTT. It yields the protein CTSSPAGGPGGTGELFF.

The chain links TRBV15 to TRBJ2-1, with TRBD1 identical over 12 bases. The V gene's germline CDR1 is LNHNV and CDR2 YYDKDF (reference sequence). Trimming cost V 4 bases and J 7 bases; bases outside gene matches: 5. The CDR3 is 15 amino acids. Written as DNA, the CDR3 is TGTGCCACCAGCAACCGGGACAGGGGGCTTAATGAGCAGTTCTTC. Residues: CATSNRDRGLNEQFF.

The V call is TRBV5-4, the J call TRBJ2-3; D not resolved. This CDR3 has 13 amino acids. The germline V gene has CDR1 SGHNT and CDR2 YYREEE (reference sequence). Trimming cost V 0 bases and J 4 bases, with 6 bases left between them. CDR3 coding DNA: TGTGCCAGCAGCTTGGGTGGGCCAGATACGCAGTATTTT. Its translation: CASSLGGPDTQYF. The full variable domain, its missing parts supplied by reference TRBV5-4 and TRBJ2-3, is ETGVTQSPTHLIKTRGQQVTLRCSSQSGHNTVSWYQQALGQGPQFIFQYYREEENGRGNFPPRFSGLQFPNYSSELNVNALELDDSALYLCASSLGGPDTQYFGPGTRLTVL.

The rearrangement joins TRBV25-1 to TRBJ2-7; 8 bases align to TRBD1. There are 17 residues in the CDR3. Germline V lookup: CDR1 MGHDK, CDR2 SYGVNS. The V gene end was trimmed by 1 base and the J gene end by 0 bases; junction bases not matched to a gene: 8. The CDR3 DNA sequence: TGTGCCAGCAGTGAATTTTCGGGACAGGCTCACTCCTACGAGCAGTACTTC. Translated, it gives CASSEFSGQAHSYEQYF.

This clone appeared once. V is TRBV6-5 and J is TRBJ2-5; D is unresolved. The germline V gene encodes CDR1 MNHEY and CDR2 SVGAGI. The CDR3 consists of 12 residues. Trimming took 7 bases from V and 1 from J, leaving 7 bases between them. The CDR3 DNA follows: TGTGCCAGCACCTGGAGCCAAGAGACCCAGTACTTC. Encoded protein: CASTWSQETQYF.

The chain combines TRBV4-2 with TRBJ2-1; D may be TRBD2 (6 bases). Trimming left V 4 bases short and J 2 bases short, with 12 bases between. Germline CDR1 reads LGHNA; CDR2 reads YNFKEQ. The CDR3 has 15 residues. The DNA for the CDR3 is TGTGCCAGCAGCCGCGTAGCGGCCCCCTACAATGAGCAGTTCTTC. Protein: CASSRVAAPYNEQFF.

J is TRBJ2-3 and V is TRBV4-2; 10 bases are a match to TRBD2. V was pared by 4 bases and J by 6 bases, with 13 bases of the junction left unmatched. CDR3 size: 17 residues. CDR1 and CDR2 from the germline V gene are LGHNA and YNFKEQ. CDR3 bases: TGTGCCAGCAGCCCTTCCCGTTCTAGCGGGGGAAGGGATACGCAGTATTTT. Amino acids: CASSPSRSSGGRDTQYF.

The rearrangement uses TRBV7-2 and TRBJ2-5; a weak D match, TRBD1 (5 bases). This CDR3 has 16 amino acids. The ends were cut back, 0 bases at V and 7 bases at J, with 18 bases in the middle. Germline values: CDR1 SGHTA, CDR2 FQGNSA. CDR3 amino acids: CASSLAVGQPRATQYF. In DNA, the CDR3 is TGTGCCAGCAGCTTAGCGGTAGGGCAGCCCAGGGCGACCCAGTACTTC. Supplemented by reference TRBV7-2 and TRBJ2-5, the full variable domain reads GAGVSQSPSNKVTEKGKDVELRCDPISGHTALYWYRQSLGQGLEFLIYFQGNSAPDKSGLPSDRFSAERTGGSVSTLTIQRTQQEDSAVYLCASSLAVGQPRATQYFGPGTRLLVL.

This sequence joins TRBV6-2 or TRBV6-3 and TRBJ1-2; D not resolved. V was cut by 2 bases and J by 7 bases, with 14 bases left in between. The CDR3 totals 14 residues. Germline V lookup: CDR1 MNHEY, CDR2 SVGEGT. The CDR3 sequence is CASSYQSAGSGYTF. CDR3 DNA: TGTGCCAGCAGTTACCAATCGGCGGGTAGTGGCTACACCTTC.

Concerning this clone itself: The junction shows a germline mismatch at one end, possibly a read error. This rearrangement joins TRBV5-1 to TRBJ2-7; TRBD1 matches at 12 bases. Germline-derived CDR1 and CDR2 are SGHRS and YFSETQ. CDR3 size: 15 residues. Here the CDR3 reads CASSLGQGASYEQYF. In nucleotides, the CDR3 is TGCGCCAGCAGTTTGGGACAGGGGGCTTCCTACGAGCAGTACTTC.

As concerns this clone: One junction end does not reproduce the germline sequence, and a read error may be involved. The chain has TRBV5-4 and TRBJ1-2, with D possibly being TRBD1 (5 bases). CDR1 is SGHNT, CDR2 YYREEE, per germline (reference sequence). CDR3 length: 13 residues. The CDR3 loop is CASSPEGGWGVSF. The CDR3 coding sequence is TGTGCCAGCAGCCCGGAGGGAGGTTGGGGGGTTTCCTTC.

This clone was observed a few times. This chain joins TRBV19 and TRBJ2-1; D might be TRBD2 (5 bases). This CDR3 contains 12 residues. The V gene's germline CDR1 is LNHDA and CDR2 SQIVND (reference sequence). V dropped 3 bases and J dropped 5 bases, with 5 bases sitting between them. The CDR3 sequence is CASSMGDNEQFF. The CDR3 DNA sequence: TGTGCCAGTAGTATGGGAGACAATGAGCAGTTCTTC.

The J gene is TRBJ2-1, the V gene TRBV5-1; 9 nucleotides agree with TRBD2. Trimming took 4 bases from V and 9 from J; bases not matched to a gene: 11. The CDR3 spans 15 residues. Looked up from germline, CDR1 is SGHRS and CDR2 is YFSETQ. CDR3: CASSDSGSSGSEQFF. DNA for the CDR3: TGCGCCAGCAGCGATAGCGGGAGTTCGGGGAGTGAGCAGTTCTTC.

This chain links TRBV9 with TRBJ2-1, with 9 bases that match TRBD2. V shed 4 bases and J 3 bases; nucleotides not matched to a gene: 5. The CDR3 spans 15 residues. Germline CDR1 and CDR2: SGDLS and YYNGEE. CDR3 in DNA: TGTGCCAGCAGCCCGAGCGGGAGGATCTACAATGAGCAGTTCTTC. Its translation is CASSPSGRIYNEQFF. The full variable domain, in which reference TRBV9 and TRBJ2-1 provide the parts outside the CDR3, is DSGVTQTPKHLITATGQRVTLRCSPRSGDLSVYWYQQSLDQGLQFLIQYYNGEERAKGNILERFSAQQFPDLHSELNLSSLELGDSALYFCASSPSGRIYNEQFFGPGTRLTVL.

The sample holds a few counts of this clone. The chain has TRBV2 and TRBJ1-5; D may be TRBD1 (5 bases). The CDR3 is 14 residues long. Germline V gene lookup returns CDR1 SNHLY and CDR2 FYNNEI. Trimming shortened V by 7 bases and J by 11 bases, and 21 bases separated the two germline ends. For the CDR3, the DNA is TGTGCCAGCATGGACAACCTTCCCAATGGGGCCCAGCATTTT. As protein: CASMDNLPNGAQHF. Supplemented by reference TRBV2 and TRBJ1-5, the full variable domain reads EPEVTQTPSHQVTQMGQEVILRCVPISNHLYFYWYRQILGQKVEFLVSFYNNEISEKSEIFDDQFSVERPDGSNFTLKIRSTKLEDSAMYFCASMDNLPNGAQHFGDGTRLSIL.

This clone was counted ten times or more. V gene TRBV10-3 combines with J gene TRBJ2-3; 9 bases match TRBD2. J was trimmed by 0 bases and V by 3 bases; bases with no gene match: 7. Germline V CDR1 and CDR2: ENHRY, SYGVKD. The CDR3 contains 17 residues. The CDR3 loop is CAISETSGHTSTDTQYF. CDR3 sequence (DNA): TGTGCCATCAGTGAAACTAGCGGGCACACTAGCACAGATACGCAGTATTTT.

This clone has a single count. This rearrangement joins TRBV10-3 to TRBJ2-1, with 16 bases identical to TRBD2. Germline assignment: CDR1 ENHRY and CDR2 SYGVKD. Trimming cost V 11 bases and J 8 bases; bases outside gene matches: 15. The CDR3 is 17 residues long. For the CDR3, the DNA is TGTGCCTCCCGAACCGGGACTAGCGGGGGGGCATTCGATGAGCAGTTCTTC. As protein: CASRTGTSGGAFDEQFF.